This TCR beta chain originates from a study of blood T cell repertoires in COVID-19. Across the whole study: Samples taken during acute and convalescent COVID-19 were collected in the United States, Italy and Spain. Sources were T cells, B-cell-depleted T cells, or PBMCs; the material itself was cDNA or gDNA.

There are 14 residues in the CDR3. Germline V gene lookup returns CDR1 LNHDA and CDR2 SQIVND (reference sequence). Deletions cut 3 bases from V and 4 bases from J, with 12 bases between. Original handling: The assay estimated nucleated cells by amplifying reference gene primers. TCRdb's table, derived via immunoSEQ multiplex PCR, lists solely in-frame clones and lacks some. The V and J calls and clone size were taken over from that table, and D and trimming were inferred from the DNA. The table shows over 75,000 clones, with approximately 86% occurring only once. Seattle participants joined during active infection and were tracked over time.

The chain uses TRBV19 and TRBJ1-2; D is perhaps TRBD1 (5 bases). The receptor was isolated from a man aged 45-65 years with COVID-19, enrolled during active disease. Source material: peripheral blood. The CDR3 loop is CASSIGGNTYGYTF. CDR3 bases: TGTGCCAGTAGTATCGGGGGAAATACCTATGGCTACACCTTC.